A single T cell receptor beta chain is shown here with its context. Its target is unknown. This entry belongs to a study of cytomegalovirus exposure and HLA in healthy donors. Study results and limitations: Rarity marked most TCR sequences, yet some public TCRs occurred in many donors. Most of the TCR beta V segments (in an earlier analysis) were productive either about 87% or about 30% of the time.

Healthy bone marrow donors made up the cohort. With 60 Vbeta and 13 Jbeta primers, the PCR was carried out. This table comes from immunoSEQ multiplex PCR, and its TCRdb copy is limited to in-frame clones, with some not included. Among about 200,000 clones, approximately 79% were seen once, and the ten largest hold roughly 1.5%. CDR3 length: 16 residues. Germline trimming cut 1 base from V and 1 base from J; bases unmatched to any gene: 5. Germline V gene sequence: CDR1 SGHDT, CDR2 YYEEEE. The material sequenced was PBMCs. The chain is built from TRBV5-6 and TRBJ1-2; 9 bases fit TRBD1. This sequence was found in a man aged 50 or older in good health and CMV-seronegative. The CDR3 reads CASSLMRTGDNYGYTF. CDR3 bases: TGTGCCAGCAGCTTGATGCGGACAGGGGATAACTATGGCTACACCTTC.